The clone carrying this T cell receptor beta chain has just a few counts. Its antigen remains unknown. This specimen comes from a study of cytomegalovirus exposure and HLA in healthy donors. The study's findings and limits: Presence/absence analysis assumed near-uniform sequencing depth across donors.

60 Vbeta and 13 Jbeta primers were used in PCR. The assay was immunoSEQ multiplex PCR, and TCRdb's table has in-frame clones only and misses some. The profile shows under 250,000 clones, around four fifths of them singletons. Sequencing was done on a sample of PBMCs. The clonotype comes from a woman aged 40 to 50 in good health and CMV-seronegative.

The chain's CDR3 is CSVESRGEANYGYTF. CDR3 DNA sequence: TGCAGCGTTGAGTCCAGGGGCGAAGCTAACTATGGCTACACCTTC. The chain joins TRBV29-1 to TRBJ1-2; possibly TRBD1 for D (6 bases). This CDR3 contains 15 residues. Trimming removed 3 bases from V and 0 bases from J, with 14 bases in between. Germline V gene sequence: CDR1 SQVTM, CDR2 ANQGSEA.